The 20 T cell receptor beta chains below come from one sample, sequenced in a study of blood T cell repertoires in COVID-19. Sequenced by immunoSEQ multiplex PCR; TCRdb stores in-frame clones only, minus some. The sample has around 200,000 clones, 75% to 90% seen once. Sequencing used PBMCs or T cells enriched from blood (not recorded which). The source is a woman in her thirties who had been exposed to COVID-19.

The J gene is TRBJ1-2, the V gene TRBV24-1; a possible D gene is TRBD1 (6 bases). The CDR3 sequence is 14 residues long. CDR1 and CDR2 from the germline V gene are KGHDR and SFDVKD. The V end lost 5 bases, the J end lost 1 base, and 10 bases lay between the germline ends. Written as DNA, the CDR3 is TGTGCCACCAGTGGGCGACAGGATAACTATGGCTACACCTTC. It yields the protein CATSGRQDNYGYTF.

This clone was picked up one time. V usage is TRBV6-5 and J usage is TRBJ2-1; maybe TRBD2 (7 bases). CDR1 MNHEY and CDR2 SVGAGI come from the germline V gene. The CDR3 is 14 amino acids. Trimming pared 3 bases from V and 4 bases from J, leaving 10 bases between. CDR3 residues: CASSYGGAYNEQFF. DNA for the CDR3: TGTGCCAGCAGTTATGGGGGGGCTTACAATGAGCAGTTCTTC.

The chain uses TRBV2 and TRBJ2-5, with 9 bases aligning to TRBD1. The V gene end was trimmed by 6 bases and the J gene end by 0 bases; junction bases not matched to a gene: 11. The CDR3 sequence is 17 residues long. Germline CDR1 SNHLY, CDR2 FYNNEI. CDR3 residues: CASSVPRDREYQETQYF. CDR3 in DNA: TGTGCCAGCAGCGTACCTCGGGACAGGGAATACCAAGAGACCCAGTACTTC. Variable domain in full (rest from reference TRBV2 and TRBJ2-5): EPEVTQTPSHQVTQMGQEVILRCVPISNHLYFYWYRQILGQKVEFLVSFYNNEISEKSEIFDDQFSVERPDGSNFTLKIRSTKLEDSAMYFCASSVPRDREYQETQYFGPGTRLLVL.

The chain is built from TRBV19 and TRBJ1-1, with 9 bases matching TRBD1. CDR1 is LNHDA and CDR2 is SQIVND in the germline V gene (reference sequence). This CDR3 comprises 17 residues. After removal of 5 bases from V and 5 bases from J, the junction contained 15 bases not matched to a gene. CDR3: CASSLLTTGGAFTEAFF. The CDR3 nucleotides are TGTGCCAGTAGTCTACTTACTACAGGGGGCGCCTTTACTGAAGCTTTCTTT. The entire variable domain, with the rest obtained from reference TRBV19 and TRBJ1-1, is as follows: DGGITQSPKYLFRKEGQNVTLSCEQNLNHDAMYWYRQDPGQGLRLIYYSQIVNDFQKGDIAEGYSVSREKKESFPLTVTSAQKNPTAFYLCASSLLTTGGAFTEAFFGQGTRLTVV.

The chain joins TRBV6-5 to TRBJ2-7, with 7 positions matching TRBD2. V trimming: 6 bases; J trimming: 2 bases; junction bases outside the gene matches: 7. Germline loops: CDR1 MNHEY, CDR2 SVGAGI. The CDR3 extends over 14 amino acids. The CDR3 reads CASSGEGPTYEQYF. The CDR3 DNA is TGTGCCAGCAGCGGGGAGGGGCCTACCTACGAGCAGTACTTC.

Comments on this clone: Other nucleotide sequences from this sample produce the same CDR3. This sequence joins TRBV18 and TRBJ2-3; a weak D match, TRBD2 (7 bases). The length of the CDR3 is 16 residues. V gave up 2 bases and J gave up 0 bases, with 12 bases separating them. The germline CDR1 and CDR2 sequences are KGHSH and LQKENI. CDR3 nucleotide sequence: TGTGCCAGCTCACCAAGGGGGGGAGCAAGCACAGATACGCAGTATTTT. Translating it yields CASSPRGGASTDTQYF. Filled out from reference TRBV18 and TRBJ2-3, the complete variable domain reads NAGVMQNPRHLVRRRGQEARLRCSPMKGHSHVYWYRQLPEEGLKFMVYLQKENIIDESGMPKERFSAEFPKEGPSILRIQQVVRGDSAAYFCASSPRGGASTDTQYFGPGTRLTVL.

The genes are TRBV5-6 and TRBJ2-7; D call uncertain. Looked up from germline, CDR1 is SGHDT and CDR2 is YYEEEE. The V and J ends lost 4 bases and 1 base respectively, with 18 bases between them. This CDR3 spans 16 amino acids. Written as DNA, the CDR3 is TGTGCCAGCAGCCTAAGGAGTCCCCAGAGGTCCTACGAGCAGTACTTC. Protein: CASSLRSPQRSYEQYF.

The V and J genes are TRBV5-5 and TRBJ1-2; possible D gene TRBD1, 5 bases. Germline V gene lookup returns CDR1 SGHKS and CDR2 YYEKEE (reference sequence). Trimming removed 0 bases at V and 2 bases at J, with 14 bases between. The CDR3 length is 16 residues. CDR3 residues: CASSLGPDRLNYGYTF. The CDR3 DNA sequence: TGTGCCAGCAGCTTGGGGCCAGACAGATTAAACTATGGCTACACCTTC.

The chain joins TRBV5-4 to TRBJ2-1; D gene uncertain. In germline, CDR1 is SGHNT, CDR2 YYREEE (reference sequence). With 4 bases removed from V and 10 bases from J, the gap between germline ends came to 15 bases. The CDR3 length is 13 residues. The DNA for the CDR3 is TGTGCCAGCAGCCTTCTTGATAGCCAAGAGCAGTTCTTC. This gives the protein CASSLLDSQEQFF.

J is TRBJ2-2 and V is TRBV10-2, with TRBD2 matching over 7 bases. Germline V CDR1 and CDR2: WSHSY, SAAADI. Trimming cost V 8 bases and J 3 bases; bases outside gene matches: 6. The CDR3 sequence is 14 residues long. For the CDR3, the DNA is TGCGCCAGCGGGGGGGGAAGCTACACCGGGGAGCTGTTTTTT. Its protein product is CASGGGSYTGELFF.

The chain's CDR3 is CASSEWAGVTYEQYF. CDR3 bases: TGTGCCAGCAGTGAATGGGCGGGGGTCACCTACGAGCAGTACTTC. V usage is TRBV6-1 and J usage is TRBJ2-7, with 7 bases matching TRBD2. CDR1 MNHNS and CDR2 SASEGT come from the germline V gene. J lost 2 bases, V lost 2 bases, and 6 bases had no gene match. The CDR3 loop spans 15 amino acids.

V and J are TRBV9 and TRBJ1-2; D possibly corresponds to TRBD1 (5 bases). With 4 bases removed from V and 2 bases from J, the gap between germline ends came to 12 bases. The germline gives CDR1 SGDLS, CDR2 YYNGEE. CDR3 length: 14 residues. The CDR3 reads CASSPSGDNYGYTF. In DNA form, the CDR3 reads TGTGCCAGCAGCCCGAGCGGGGACAACTATGGCTACACCTTC.

In nucleotides, the CDR3 is TGTGCCAGCAGACATGGGCGGGGCACGAGCTCCTATAATTCACCCCTCCACTTT. It codes for CASRHGRGTSSYNSPLHF. V gene TRBV11-2 combines with J gene TRBJ1-6; possible D gene TRBD1, 5 bases. V was shortened by 6 bases and J by 0 bases, with 18 bases between the two germline ends. From germline, CDR1 is SGHAT and CDR2 FQNNGV. The CDR3 length is 18 residues.

The genes are TRBV7-8 and TRBJ1-1; TRBD1 matches 7 bases. V dropped 6 bases and J dropped 3; count of bases not matched to a gene: 7. The CDR3 totals 14 residues. Germline CDR1 SGHVS, CDR2 FQNEAQ. The chain's CDR3 is CASSLPGQYTEAFF. The CDR3 bases are TGTGCCAGCAGTTTACCGGGACAGTACACTGAAGCTTTCTTT.

The genes are TRBV5-1 and TRBJ2-7; D might be TRBD1 (6 bases). Trimming took 2 bases from V and 2 from J, leaving 11 bases between them. Germline-derived CDR1 and CDR2 are SGHRS and YFSETQ. This CDR3 is 14 amino acids long. The CDR3 DNA is TGCGCCAGCAGCTTACAGGGAACCCCCTACGAGCAGTACTTC. Translation: CASSLQGTPYEQYF.

This clone was found once. CDR3 in amino acids: CARKTSREGDEQYF. CDR3 in DNA: TGCGCCAGGAAAACATCCAGGGAAGGCGACGAGCAGTACTTC. V is TRBV10-1 and J is TRBJ2-7, with D perhaps TRBD1 (5 bases). Deletions cut 9 bases from V and 5 bases from J, with 20 bases between. The CDR3 contains 14 residues. Germline V CDR1 and CDR2: WNHNN, SYGVQD (reference sequence).

Only one count was recorded for this clone. V gene TRBV25-1 combines with J gene TRBJ2-2; no clear D. V gave up 4 bases and J gave up 2 bases, with 2 bases separating them. The germline gives CDR1 MGHDK, CDR2 SYGVNS. The CDR3 consists of 12 residues. For the CDR3, the DNA is TGTGCCAGCAGTGTAAACACCGGGGAGCTGTTTTTT. This translates into CASSVNTGELFF. Complete variable domain (other parts from reference TRBV25-1 and TRBJ2-2): EADIYQTPRYLVIGTGKKITLECSQTMGHDKMYWYQQDPGMELHLIHYSYGVNSTEKGDLSSESTVSRIRTEHFPLTLESARPSHTSQYLCASSVNTGELFFGEGSRLTVL.

This chain's CDR3 is CASRKWTSSNQPQHF. DNA of the CDR3: TGTGCCAGCAGAAAATGGACATCTAGCAATCAGCCCCAGCATTTT. The chain is built from TRBV27 and TRBJ1-5; D is perhaps TRBD1 (5 bases). Trimming took 6 bases from V and 0 from J, leaving 12 bases between them. This CDR3 spans 15 amino acids. Germline values: CDR1 MNHEY, CDR2 SMNVEV (reference sequence).

The rearrangement joins TRBV5-1 to TRBJ2-3, with D tentatively TRBD2 (6 bases). V was shortened by 2 bases and J by 5 bases, with 12 bases between the two germline ends. The CDR3 sequence is 14 residues long. The V gene's germline CDR1 is SGHRS and CDR2 YFSETQ. The CDR3: CASSFGGSGDTQYF. The CDR3 DNA follows: TGCGCCAGCAGCTTTGGGGGGTCGGGAGATACGCAGTATTTT.

The CDR3 loop is CASTRGDRGESQHF. The DNA for the CDR3 is TGTGCCAGCACTAGGGGGGACAGGGGCGAATCCCAGCATTTT. This sequence joins TRBV2 and TRBJ1-5; 10 positions match TRBD1. The CDR3 is 14 amino acids. J was trimmed by 11 bases and V by 7 bases; bases with no gene match: 11. Germline CDR1 reads SNHLY; CDR2 reads FYNNEI.